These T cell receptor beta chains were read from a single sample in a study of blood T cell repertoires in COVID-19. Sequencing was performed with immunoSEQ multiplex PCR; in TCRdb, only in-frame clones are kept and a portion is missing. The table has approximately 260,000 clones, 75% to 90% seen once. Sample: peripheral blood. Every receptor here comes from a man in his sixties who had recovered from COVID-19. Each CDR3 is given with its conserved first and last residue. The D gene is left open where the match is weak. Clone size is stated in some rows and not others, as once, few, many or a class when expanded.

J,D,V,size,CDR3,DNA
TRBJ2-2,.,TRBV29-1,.,CSVYGQKTTGELFF,TGCAGCGTTTACGGACAGAAGACCACCGGGGAGCTGTTTTTT
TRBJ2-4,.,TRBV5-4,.,CASSETGSKDIQYF,TGTGCCAGCAGCGAGACAGGCTCCAAGGACATTCAGTACTTC
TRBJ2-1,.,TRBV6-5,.,CASSYNGGSYNEQFF,TGTGCCAGCAGTTACAATGGCGGGTCCTACAATGAGCAGTTCTTC
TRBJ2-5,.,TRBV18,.,CASSPGQVETQYF,TGTGCCAGCTCACCGGGTCAGGTGGAGACCCAGTACTTC
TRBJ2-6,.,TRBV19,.,CASRSGANVLTF,TGTGCCAGCAGATCTGGGGCCAACGTCCTGACTTTC
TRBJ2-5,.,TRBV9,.,CASSVELAWETQYF,TGTGCCAGCAGCGTAGAACTCGCATGGGAGACCCAGTACTTC
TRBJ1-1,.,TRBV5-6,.,CASSSLDGGQGTEAFF,TGTGCCAGCAGCTCACTCGACGGGGGGCAGGGAACTGAAGCTTTCTTT
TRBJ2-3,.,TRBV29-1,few,CSVSGRASTDTQYF,TGCAGCGTATCCGGGAGAGCTAGCACAGATACGCAGTATTTT
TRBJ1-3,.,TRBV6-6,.,CASSSQFSGNTIYF,TGTGCCAGCAGTTCGCAGTTCTCTGGAAACACCATATATTTT
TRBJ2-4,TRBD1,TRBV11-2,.,CASSATLRGLNIQYF,TGTGCCAGCAGCGCGACACTCAGGGGGCTGAACATTCAGTACTTC
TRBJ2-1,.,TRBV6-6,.,CASSYTAGEQFF,TGTGCCAGCAGTTACACAGCAGGGGAGCAGTTCTTC
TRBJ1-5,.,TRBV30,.,CAWSLGSQPQHF,TGTGCCTGGAGCCTGGGGAGTCAGCCCCAGCATTTT
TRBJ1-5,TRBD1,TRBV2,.,CASSEDWQGDSNQPQHF,TGTGCCAGCAGTGAAGATTGGCAGGGGGATAGCAATCAGCCCCAGCATTTT
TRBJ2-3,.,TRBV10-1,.,CASSEWGEDTQYF,TGCGCCAGCAGTGAGTGGGGGGAGGATACGCAGTATTTT
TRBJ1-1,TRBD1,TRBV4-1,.,CASSHLRQGGGTEAFF,TGCGCCAGCAGCCATCTTAGACAGGGGGGAGGGACTGAAGCTTTCTTT
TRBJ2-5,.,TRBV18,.,CASSPGRETQYF,TGTGCCAGCTCACCTGGGAGAGAGACCCAGTACTTC
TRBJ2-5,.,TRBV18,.,CASSPGRRETQYF,TGTGCCAGCTCACCGGGGAGGAGAGAGACCCAGTACTTC
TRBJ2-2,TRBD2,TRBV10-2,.,CASSESMLAEPGGELFF,TGCGCCAGCAGTGAGTCGATGCTAGCGGAACCGGGCGGGGAGCTGTTTTTT
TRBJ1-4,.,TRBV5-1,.,CASSLERRVNEKLFF,TGCGCCAGCAGCTTGGAACGGCGGGTTAATGAAAAACTGTTTTTT
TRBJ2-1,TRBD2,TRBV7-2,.,CASSLIGTTYNEQFF,TGTGCCAGCAGCTTAATCGGGACTACCTACAATGAGCAGTTCTTC
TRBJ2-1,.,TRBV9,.,CASSGNSGGDNNEQFF,TGTGCCAGCAGCGGGAATAGCGGAGGAGATAACAATGAGCAGTTCTTC
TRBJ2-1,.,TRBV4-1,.,CASSQAEGTSYNEQFF,TGCGCCAGCAGCCAAGCCGAGGGTACCTCCTACAATGAGCAGTTCTTC
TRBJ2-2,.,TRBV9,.,CASSVGTANTGELFF,TGTGCCAGCAGCGTAGGGACAGCGAACACCGGGGAGCTGTTTTTT
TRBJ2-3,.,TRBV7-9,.,CASSLAAGGTQYF,TGTGCCAGCAGCTTAGCCGCCGGCGGCACGCAGTATTTT
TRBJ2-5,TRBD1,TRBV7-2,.,CASSLSGGRETQYF,TGTGCCAGCAGCTTATCAGGGGGAAGAGAGACCCAGTACTTC
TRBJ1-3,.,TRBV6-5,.,CASSSQGLAGNTIYF,TGTGCCAGCAGTTCCCAGGGGTTGGCTGGAAACACCATATATTTT
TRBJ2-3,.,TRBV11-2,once,CASSLEGADRDTQYF,TGTGCCAGCAGCTTAGAAGGGGCAGATCGTGATACGCAGTATTTT
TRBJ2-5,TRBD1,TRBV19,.,CASSMGTGGQETQYF,TGTGCCAGTAGTATGGGGACAGGGGGCCAAGAGACCCAGTACTTC
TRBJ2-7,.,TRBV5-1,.,CASSSWTGNSYEQYF,TGCGCCAGCAGCTCATGGACGGGGAACTCCTACGAGCAGTACTTC
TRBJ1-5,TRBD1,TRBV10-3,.,CAISDRDNQPQHF,TGTGCCATCAGCGACAGGGACAATCAGCCCCAGCATTTT
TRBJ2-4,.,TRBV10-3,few,CAISEGKAGSQQYF,TGTGCCATCAGTGAGGGAAAGGCAGGGTCCCAACAGTACTTC